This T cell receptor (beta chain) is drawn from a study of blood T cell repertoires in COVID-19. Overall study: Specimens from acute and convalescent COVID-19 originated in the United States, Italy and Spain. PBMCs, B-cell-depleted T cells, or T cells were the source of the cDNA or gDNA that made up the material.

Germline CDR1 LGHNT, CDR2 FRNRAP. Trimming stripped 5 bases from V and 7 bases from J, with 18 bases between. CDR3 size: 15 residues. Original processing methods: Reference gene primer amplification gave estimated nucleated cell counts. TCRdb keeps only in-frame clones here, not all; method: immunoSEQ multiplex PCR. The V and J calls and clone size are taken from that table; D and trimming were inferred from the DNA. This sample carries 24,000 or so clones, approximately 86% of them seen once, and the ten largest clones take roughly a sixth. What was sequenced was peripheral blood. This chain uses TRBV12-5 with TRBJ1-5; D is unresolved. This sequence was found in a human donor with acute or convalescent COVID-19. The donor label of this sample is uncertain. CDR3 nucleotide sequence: TGTGCTAGTGGTCTTGGAGACGGGGTGGGCCAGCCCCAGCATTTT. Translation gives CASGLGDGVGQPQHF.